The text below deals with one TCR beta chain. This CDR3 comprises 15 residues. The ends were cut back, 7 bases at V and 4 bases at J, with 19 bases in the middle. Germline CDR1 reads ENHRY; CDR2 reads SYGVKD. This entry is derived from a study of OX40 agonist ivuxolimab in advanced cancers. The repertoire was sequenced with immunoSEQ multiplex PCR; TCRdb's copy has only in-frame clones and lacks some. Of 35,000 to 55,000 clones in the sample, roughly 80% are singletons; the top ten hold around 9.3%. The receptor comes from an adult with an advanced solid tumor such as melanoma, head and neck, liver or kidney cancer. The source material was CD4+ or CD8+ T cells sorted from blood, sampled in a trial of the OX40 agonist ivuxolimab. The V gene is TRBV10-3, the J gene TRBJ1-1, with TRBD1 as a possible D gene (5 bases). This CDR3 reads CAINGAGEGSTEAFF. The DNA of the CDR3 is TGTGCCATCAACGGGGCCGGGGAAGGAAGCACTGAAGCTTTCTTT.